In this sample, the clone carrying this T cell receptor (beta chain) turned up a few times. These data come from a study of identical twins. One entry per CDR3 protein, called by TCRdb with MiXCR from the 5' RACE reads. The repertoire holds roughly 750,000 distinct CDR3 sequences, around 21% seen once, with about 4.3% in the top ten. The CDR3 totals 13 residues. Germline V CDR1 and CDR2: MGHDK, SYGVNS. V was clipped by 2 bases and J by 3 bases, with 7 bases between them. The same specimen was also included in a second study, on T cells expressing NK-cell markers.

This rearrangement joins TRBV25-1 to TRBJ2-5, with D possibly being TRBD2 (6 bases). Specimen: PBMCs. The sequence was collected from a woman between 18 and 29 years old in good health. For the CDR3, the DNA is TGTGCCAGCAGTGAAAGGAGGGAAGAGACCCAGTACTTC. Translation: CASSERREETQYF.